This TCR beta chain comes out of a study of blood T cell repertoires in COVID-19. Overall study context: Recovered status in Cohort 3 required two negative PCRs, clearance, or symptom resolution. Samples of COVID-19 (acute and convalescent) were obtained from the United States, Italy and Spain.

Participants were aged roughly 18 to 95 years, lived in 20 to 25 US areas, and enrolled virtually. CDR3 length equals 14 residues. The germline V gene encodes CDR1 SNHLY and CDR2 FYNNEI. The junction had 3 bases not matched to a gene; V was cut back by 6 bases and J by 0 bases. The authors' processing: Scientists estimated how many nucleated cells there were by amplifying reference gene primers. Assay used: immunoSEQ multiplex PCR; TCRdb lists only in-frame clones, some missing. D and trimming were read from the DNA, whereas the V and J calls and clone size are those reported in that table. The data hold roughly 340,000 clones, with about 90% observed a single time.

The J gene is TRBJ2-7, the V gene TRBV2; 9 positions agree with TRBD1. Sequences were obtained from PBMCs or T cells enriched from blood (not recorded which). This receptor was taken from a man between 35 and 55 years old in a cohort exposed to, infected with or recovered from COVID-19 (not recorded which). The CDR3 DNA reads TGTGCCAGCAGCCCGGGACAGGGCTCCTACGAGCAGTACTTC. Translation gives CASSPGQGSYEQYF.